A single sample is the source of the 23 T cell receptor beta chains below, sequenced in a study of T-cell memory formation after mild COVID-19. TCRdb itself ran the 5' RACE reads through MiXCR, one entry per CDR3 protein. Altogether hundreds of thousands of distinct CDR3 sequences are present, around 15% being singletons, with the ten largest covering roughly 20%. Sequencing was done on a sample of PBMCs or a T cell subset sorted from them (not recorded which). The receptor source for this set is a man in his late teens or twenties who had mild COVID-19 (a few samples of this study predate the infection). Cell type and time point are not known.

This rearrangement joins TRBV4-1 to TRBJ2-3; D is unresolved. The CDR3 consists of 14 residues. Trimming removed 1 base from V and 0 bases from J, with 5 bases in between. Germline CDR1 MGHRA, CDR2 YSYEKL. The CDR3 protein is CASSQVPSTDTQYF. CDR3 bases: TGCGCCAGCAGCCAAGTCCCCAGCACAGATACGCAGTATTTT.

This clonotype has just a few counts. CDR3 region: CSAPSPLAGGRGANNEQFF. The CDR3 region has the DNA TGCAGTGCTCCCAGTCCCCTAGCGGGGGGGAGGGGGGCTAACAATGAGCAGTTCTTC. The chain uses TRBV20-1 and TRBJ2-1, with 12 bases matching TRBD2. This CDR3 has 19 amino acids. With V trimmed by 5 bases and J by 5 bases, 19 bases remained unmatched. Germline CDR1 reads DFQATT; CDR2 reads SNEGSKA (reference sequence).

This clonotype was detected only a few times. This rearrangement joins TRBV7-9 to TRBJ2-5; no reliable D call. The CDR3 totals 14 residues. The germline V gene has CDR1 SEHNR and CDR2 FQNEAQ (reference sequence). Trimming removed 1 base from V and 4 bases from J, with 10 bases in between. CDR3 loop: CASSLGLGPETQYF. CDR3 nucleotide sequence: TGTGCCAGCAGCTTAGGGCTTGGCCCAGAGACCCAGTACTTC.

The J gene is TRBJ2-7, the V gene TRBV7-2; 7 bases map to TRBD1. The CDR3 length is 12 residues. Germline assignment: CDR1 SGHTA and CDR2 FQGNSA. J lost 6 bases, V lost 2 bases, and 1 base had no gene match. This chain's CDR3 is CASSLNRGEQYF. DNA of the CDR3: TGTGCCAGCAGCTTAAACAGGGGCGAGCAGTACTTC.

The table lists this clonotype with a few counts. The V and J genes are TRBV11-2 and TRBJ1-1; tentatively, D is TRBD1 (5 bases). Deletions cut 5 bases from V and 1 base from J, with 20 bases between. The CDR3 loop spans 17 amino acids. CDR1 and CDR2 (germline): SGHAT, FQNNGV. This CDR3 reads CASSPRDGGMANTEAFF. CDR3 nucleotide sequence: TGTGCCAGCAGCCCCCGGGACGGTGGAATGGCGAACACTGAAGCTTTCTTT. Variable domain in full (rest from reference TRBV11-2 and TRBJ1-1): EAGVAQSPRYKIIEKRQSVAFWCNPISGHATLYWYQQILGQGPKLLIQFQNNGVVDDSQLPKDRFSAERLKGVDSTLKIQPAKLEDSAVYLCASSPRDGGMANTEAFFGQGTRLTVV.

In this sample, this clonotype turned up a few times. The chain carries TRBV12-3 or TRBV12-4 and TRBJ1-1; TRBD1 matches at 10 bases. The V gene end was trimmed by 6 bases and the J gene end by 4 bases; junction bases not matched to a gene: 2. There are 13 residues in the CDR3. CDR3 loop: CASRRTGGTEAFF. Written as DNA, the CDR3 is TGTGCCAGCAGAAGGACAGGGGGCACTGAAGCTTTCTTT.

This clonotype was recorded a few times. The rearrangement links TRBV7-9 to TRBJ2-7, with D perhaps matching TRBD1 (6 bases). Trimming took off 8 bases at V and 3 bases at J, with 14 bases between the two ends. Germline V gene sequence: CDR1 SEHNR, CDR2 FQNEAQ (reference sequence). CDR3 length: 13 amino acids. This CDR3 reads CASQTGLFYEQYF. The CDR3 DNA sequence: TGTGCCAGCCAGACAGGACTTTTCTACGAGCAGTACTTC.

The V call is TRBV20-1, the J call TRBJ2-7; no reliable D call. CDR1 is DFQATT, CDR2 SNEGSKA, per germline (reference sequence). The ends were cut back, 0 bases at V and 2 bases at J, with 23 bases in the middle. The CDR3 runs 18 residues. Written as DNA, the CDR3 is TGCAGTGCTAGAGATTCAGTAACAGAAACCACTGCCACCTACGAGCAGTACGTC. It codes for CSARDSVTETTATYEQYV.

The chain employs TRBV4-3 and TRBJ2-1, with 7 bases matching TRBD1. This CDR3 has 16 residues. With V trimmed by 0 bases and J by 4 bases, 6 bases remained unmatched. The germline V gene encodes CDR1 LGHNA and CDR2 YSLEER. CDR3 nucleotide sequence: TGCGCCAGCAGCCAAGAGGGCAGGGGGTCTTACAATGAGCAGTTCTTC. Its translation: CASSQEGRGSYNEQFF.

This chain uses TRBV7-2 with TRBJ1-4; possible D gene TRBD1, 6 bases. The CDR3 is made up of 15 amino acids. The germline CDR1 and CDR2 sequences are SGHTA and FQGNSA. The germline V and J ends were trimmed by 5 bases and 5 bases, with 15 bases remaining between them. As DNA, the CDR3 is TGTGCCAGCAGCACCCAGACAGGAAAGAATGAAAAACTGTTTTTT. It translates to CASSTQTGKNEKLFF.

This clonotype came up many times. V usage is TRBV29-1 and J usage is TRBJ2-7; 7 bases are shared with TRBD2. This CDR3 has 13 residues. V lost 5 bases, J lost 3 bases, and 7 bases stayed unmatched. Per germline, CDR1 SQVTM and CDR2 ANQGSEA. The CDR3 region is CSVYGLADYEQYF. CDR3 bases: TGCAGCGTTTACGGGCTAGCGGACTACGAGCAGTACTTC.

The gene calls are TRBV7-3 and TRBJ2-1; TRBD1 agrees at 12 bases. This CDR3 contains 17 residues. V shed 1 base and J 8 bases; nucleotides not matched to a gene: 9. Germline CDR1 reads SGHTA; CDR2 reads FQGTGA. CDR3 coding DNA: TGTGCCAGCAGCTTAATAGGGACAGGGGGCGCCGGGGATGAGCAGTTCTTC. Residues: CASSLIGTGGAGDEQFF.

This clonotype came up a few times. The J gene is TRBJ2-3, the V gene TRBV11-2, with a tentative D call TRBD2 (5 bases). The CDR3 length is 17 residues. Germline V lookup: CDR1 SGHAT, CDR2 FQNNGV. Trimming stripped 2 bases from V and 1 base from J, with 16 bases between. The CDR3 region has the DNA TGTGCCAGCAGCTTAAGTAGGTGGGAGAGACGCACAGATACGCAGTATTTT. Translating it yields CASSLSRWERRTDTQYF.

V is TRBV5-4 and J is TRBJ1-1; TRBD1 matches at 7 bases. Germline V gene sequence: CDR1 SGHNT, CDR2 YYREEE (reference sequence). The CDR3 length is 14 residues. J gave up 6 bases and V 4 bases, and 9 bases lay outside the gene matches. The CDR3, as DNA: TGTGCCAGCAGCGCCGACAGGGAAAGGGCTGAAGCTTTCTTT. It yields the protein CASSADRERAEAFF.

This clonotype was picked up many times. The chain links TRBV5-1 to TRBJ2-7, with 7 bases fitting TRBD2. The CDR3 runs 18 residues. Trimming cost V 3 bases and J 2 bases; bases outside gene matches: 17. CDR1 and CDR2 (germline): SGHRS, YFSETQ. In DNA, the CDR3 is TGCGCCAGCAGCTCATCGCCAGGCGGGAGAAGTACGGCCTACGAGCAGTACTTC. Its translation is CASSSSPGGRSTAYEQYF.

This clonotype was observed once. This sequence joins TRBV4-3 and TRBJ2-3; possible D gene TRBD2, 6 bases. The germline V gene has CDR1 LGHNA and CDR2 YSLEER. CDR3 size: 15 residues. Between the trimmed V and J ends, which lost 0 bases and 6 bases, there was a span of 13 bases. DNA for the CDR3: TGCGCCAGCAGCCAAGAGACTAGATCCCTGGATACGCAGTATTTT. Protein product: CASSQETRSLDTQYF.

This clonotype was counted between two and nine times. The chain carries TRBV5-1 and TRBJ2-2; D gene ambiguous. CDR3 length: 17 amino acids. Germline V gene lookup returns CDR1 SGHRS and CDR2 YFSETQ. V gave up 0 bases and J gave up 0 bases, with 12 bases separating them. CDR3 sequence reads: CASSLGPRNANTGELFF. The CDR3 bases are TGCGCCAGCAGCTTGGGTCCCCGGAACGCGAACACCGGGGAGCTGTTTTTT. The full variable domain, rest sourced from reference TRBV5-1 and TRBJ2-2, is KAGVTQTPRYLIKTRGQQVTLSCSPISGHRSVSWYQQTPGQGLQFLFEYFSETQRNKGNFPGRFSGRQFSNSRSEMNVSTLELGDSALYLCASSLGPRNANTGELFFGEGSRLTVL.

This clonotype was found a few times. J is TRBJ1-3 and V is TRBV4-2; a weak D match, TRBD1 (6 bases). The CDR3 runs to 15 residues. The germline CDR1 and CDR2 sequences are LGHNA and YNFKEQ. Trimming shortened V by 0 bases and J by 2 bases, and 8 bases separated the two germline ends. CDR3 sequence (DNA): TGTGCCAGCAGCCAAGAGGGGGGGCCTGGAAACACCATATATTTT. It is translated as CASSQEGGPGNTIYF.

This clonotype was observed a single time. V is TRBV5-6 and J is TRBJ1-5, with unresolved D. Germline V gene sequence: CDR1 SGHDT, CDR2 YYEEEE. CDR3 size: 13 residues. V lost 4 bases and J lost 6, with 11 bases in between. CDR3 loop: CASSPREGQPQHF. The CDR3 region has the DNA TGTGCCAGCAGCCCGCGAGAGGGTCAGCCCCAGCATTTT.

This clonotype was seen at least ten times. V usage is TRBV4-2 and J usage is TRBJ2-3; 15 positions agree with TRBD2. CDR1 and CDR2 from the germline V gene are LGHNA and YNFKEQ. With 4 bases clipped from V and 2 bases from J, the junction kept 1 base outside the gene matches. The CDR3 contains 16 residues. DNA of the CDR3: TGTGCCAGCAGCCGGACTAGCGGGGGGGCCACAGATACGCAGTATTTT. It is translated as CASSRTSGGATDTQYF.

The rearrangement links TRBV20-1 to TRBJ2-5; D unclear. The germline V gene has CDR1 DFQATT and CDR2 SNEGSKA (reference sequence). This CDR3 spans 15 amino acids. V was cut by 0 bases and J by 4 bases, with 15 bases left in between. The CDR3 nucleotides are TGCAGTGCTAGAGATTCTTGGGCGGCCATAGAGACCCAGTACTTC. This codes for CSARDSWAAIETQYF.

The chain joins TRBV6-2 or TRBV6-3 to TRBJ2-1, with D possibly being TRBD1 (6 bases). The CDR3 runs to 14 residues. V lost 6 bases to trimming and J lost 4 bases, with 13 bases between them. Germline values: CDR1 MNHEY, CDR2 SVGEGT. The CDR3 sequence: CASSRRTVYNEQFF. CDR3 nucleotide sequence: TGTGCCAGCAGCCGCCGGACAGTGTACAATGAGCAGTTCTTC.

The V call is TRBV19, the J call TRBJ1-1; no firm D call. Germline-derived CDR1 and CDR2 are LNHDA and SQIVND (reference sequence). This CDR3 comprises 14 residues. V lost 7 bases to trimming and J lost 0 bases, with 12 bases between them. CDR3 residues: CASNSLGMNTEAFF. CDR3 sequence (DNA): TGTGCCAGTAATAGCCTGGGCATGAACACTGAAGCTTTCTTT.